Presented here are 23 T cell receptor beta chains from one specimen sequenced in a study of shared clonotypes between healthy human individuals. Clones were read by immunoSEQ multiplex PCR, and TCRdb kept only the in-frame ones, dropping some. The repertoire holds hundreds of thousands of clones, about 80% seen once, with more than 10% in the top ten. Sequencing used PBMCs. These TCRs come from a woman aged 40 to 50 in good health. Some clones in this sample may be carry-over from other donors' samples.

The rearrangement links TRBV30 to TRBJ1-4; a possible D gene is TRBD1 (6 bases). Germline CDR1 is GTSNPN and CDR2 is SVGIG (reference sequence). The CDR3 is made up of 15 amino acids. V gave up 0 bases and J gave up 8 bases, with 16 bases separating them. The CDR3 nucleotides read TGTGCCTGGAGTGTACTCAGGGGAGCGGGCGAAAAACTGTTTTTT. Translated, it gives CAWSVLRGAGEKLFF.

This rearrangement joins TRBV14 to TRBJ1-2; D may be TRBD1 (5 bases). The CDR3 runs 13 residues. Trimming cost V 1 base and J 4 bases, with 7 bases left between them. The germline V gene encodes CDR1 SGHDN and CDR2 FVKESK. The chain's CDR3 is CASSQGQTYGYTF. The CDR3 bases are TGTGCCAGCAGCCAAGGACAGACCTATGGCTACACCTTC.

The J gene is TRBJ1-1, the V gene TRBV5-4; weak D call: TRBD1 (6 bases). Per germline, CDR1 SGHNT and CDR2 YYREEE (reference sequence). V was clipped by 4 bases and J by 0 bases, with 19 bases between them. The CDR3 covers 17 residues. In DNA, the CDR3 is TGTGCCAGCAGCCCGCCGGGAGGGGGGCCTCTGAACACTGAAGCTTTCTTT. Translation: CASSPPGGGPLNTEAFF.

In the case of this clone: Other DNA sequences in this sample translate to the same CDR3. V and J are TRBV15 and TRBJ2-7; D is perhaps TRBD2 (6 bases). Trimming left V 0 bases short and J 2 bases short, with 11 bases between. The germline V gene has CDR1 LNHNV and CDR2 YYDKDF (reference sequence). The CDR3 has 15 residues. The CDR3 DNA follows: TGTGCCACCAGCAGAGATACAGGAGGGGCCTACGAGCAGTACTTC. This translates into CATSRDTGGAYEQYF.

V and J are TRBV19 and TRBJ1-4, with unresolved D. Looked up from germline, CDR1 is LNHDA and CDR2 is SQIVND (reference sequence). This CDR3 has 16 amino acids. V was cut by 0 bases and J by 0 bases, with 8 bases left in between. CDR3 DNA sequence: TGTGCCAGTAGTATAGAAGGTGGAGCAACTAATGAAAAACTGTTTTTT. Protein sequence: CASSIEGGATNEKLFF.

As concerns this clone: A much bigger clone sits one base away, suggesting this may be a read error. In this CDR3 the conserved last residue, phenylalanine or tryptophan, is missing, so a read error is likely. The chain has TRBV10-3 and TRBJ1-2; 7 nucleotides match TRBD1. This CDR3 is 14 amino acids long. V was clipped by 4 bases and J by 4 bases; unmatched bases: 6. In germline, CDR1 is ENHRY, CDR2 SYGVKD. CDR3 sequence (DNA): TGTGCCATCAGTGCCCAGACAGGGTCCTATGGCTACACCTCC. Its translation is CAISAQTGSYGYTS.

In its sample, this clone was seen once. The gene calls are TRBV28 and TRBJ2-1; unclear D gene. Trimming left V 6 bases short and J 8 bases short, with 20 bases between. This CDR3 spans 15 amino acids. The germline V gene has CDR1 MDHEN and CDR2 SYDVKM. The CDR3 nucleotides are TGTGCCAGCAGCTTGAACCGCTTGCGGATGGATGAGCAGTTCTTC. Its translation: CASSLNRLRMDEQFF.

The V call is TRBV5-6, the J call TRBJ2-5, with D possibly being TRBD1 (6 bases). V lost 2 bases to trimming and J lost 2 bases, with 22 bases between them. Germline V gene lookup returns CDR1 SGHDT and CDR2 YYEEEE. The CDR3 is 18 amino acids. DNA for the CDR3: TGTGCCAGCAGCTTACTAGTTGGGGCGGCAGGGGAACAAGAGACCCAGTACTTC. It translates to CASSLLVGAAGEQETQYF.

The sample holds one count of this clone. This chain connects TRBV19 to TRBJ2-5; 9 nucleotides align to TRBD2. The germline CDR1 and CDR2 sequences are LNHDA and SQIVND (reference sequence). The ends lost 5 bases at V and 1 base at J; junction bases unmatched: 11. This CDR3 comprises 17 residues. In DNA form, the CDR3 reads TGTGCCAGTAGTTCCGGACTAGCGTCAAATAGCCAAGAGACCCAGTACTTC. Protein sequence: CASSSGLASNSQETQYF. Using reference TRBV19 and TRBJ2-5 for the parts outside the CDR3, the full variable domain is DGGITQSPKYLFRKEGQNVTLSCEQNLNHDAMYWYRQDPGQGLRLIYYSQIVNDFQKGDIAEGYSVSREKKESFPLTVTSAQKNPTAFYLCASSSGLASNSQETQYFGPGTRLLVL.

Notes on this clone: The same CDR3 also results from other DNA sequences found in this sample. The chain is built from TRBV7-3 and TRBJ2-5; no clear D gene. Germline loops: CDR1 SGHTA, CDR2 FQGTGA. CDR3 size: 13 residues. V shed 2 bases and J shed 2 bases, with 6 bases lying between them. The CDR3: CASSLGGQETQYF. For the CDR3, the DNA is TGTGCCAGCAGCTTAGGCGGTCAAGAGACCCAGTACTTC.

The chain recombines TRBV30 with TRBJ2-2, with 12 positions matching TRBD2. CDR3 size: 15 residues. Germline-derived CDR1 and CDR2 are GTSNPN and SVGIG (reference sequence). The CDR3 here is CAYLAGGPGTGELFF. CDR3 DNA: TGTGCTTACCTAGCGGGAGGGCCGGGCACCGGGGAGCTGTTTTTT. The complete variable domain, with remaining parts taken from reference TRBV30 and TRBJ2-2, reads SQTIHQWPATLVQPVGSPLSLECTVEGTSNPNLYWYRQAAGRGLQLLFYSVGIGQISSEVPQNLSASRPQDRQFILSSKKLLLSDSGFYLCAYLAGGPGTGELFFGEGSRLTVL.

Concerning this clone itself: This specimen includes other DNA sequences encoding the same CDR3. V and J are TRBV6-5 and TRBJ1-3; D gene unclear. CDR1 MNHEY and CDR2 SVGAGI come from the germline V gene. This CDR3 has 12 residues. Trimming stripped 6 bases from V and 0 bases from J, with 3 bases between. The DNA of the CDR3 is TGTGCCAGCAGAAGCTCTGGAAACACCATATATTTT. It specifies CASRSSGNTIYF.

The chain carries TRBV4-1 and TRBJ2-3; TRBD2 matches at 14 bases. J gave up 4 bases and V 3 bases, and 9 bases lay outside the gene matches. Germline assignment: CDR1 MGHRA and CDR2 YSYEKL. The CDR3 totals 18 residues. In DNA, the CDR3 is TGCGCCAGCAGCCAGACCCCCGGGACTAGCGGGAGTGCAGATACGCAGTATTTT. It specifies CASSQTPGTSGSADTQYF.

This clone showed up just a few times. CDR3 in DNA: TGTGCCAGCAGCACCTACCCAGAGTACGAGCAGTACTTC. This encodes CASSTYPEYEQYF. The V and J genes are TRBV21-1 and TRBJ2-7. TRBV21-1 is reported as a pseudogene. This CDR3 has 13 amino acids.

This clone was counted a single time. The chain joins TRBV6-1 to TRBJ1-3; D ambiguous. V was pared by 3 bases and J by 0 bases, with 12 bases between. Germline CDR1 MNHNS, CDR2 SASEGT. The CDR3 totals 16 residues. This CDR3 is CASSDRIGISGNTIYF. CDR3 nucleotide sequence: TGTGCCAGCAGTGACCGGATTGGGATCTCTGGAAACACCATATATTTT.

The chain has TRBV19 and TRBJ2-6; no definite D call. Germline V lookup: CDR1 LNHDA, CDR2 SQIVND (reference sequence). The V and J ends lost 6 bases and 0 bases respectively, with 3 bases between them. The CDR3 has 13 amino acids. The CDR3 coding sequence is TGTGCCAGTAGGCCCTCTGGGGCCAACGTCCTGACTTTC. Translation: CASRPSGANVLTF.

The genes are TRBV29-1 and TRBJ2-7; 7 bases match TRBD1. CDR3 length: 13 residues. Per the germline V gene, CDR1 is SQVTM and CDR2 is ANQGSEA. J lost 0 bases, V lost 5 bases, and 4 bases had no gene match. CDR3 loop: CSVYGQASYEQYF. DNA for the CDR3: TGCAGCGTTTACGGACAGGCCTCCTACGAGCAGTACTTC.

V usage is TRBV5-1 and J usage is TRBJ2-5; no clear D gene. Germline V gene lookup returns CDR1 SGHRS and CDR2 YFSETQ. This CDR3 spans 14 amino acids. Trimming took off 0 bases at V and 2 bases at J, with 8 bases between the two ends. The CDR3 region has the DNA TGCGCCAGCAGCTTGGTTAATGTTCAAGAGACCCAGTACTTC. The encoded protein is CASSLVNVQETQYF.

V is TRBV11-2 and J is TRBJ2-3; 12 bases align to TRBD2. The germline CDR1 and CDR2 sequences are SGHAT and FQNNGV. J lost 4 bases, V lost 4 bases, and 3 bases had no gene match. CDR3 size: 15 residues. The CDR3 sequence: CASSWTSGISDTQYF. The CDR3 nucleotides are TGTGCCAGCAGCTGGACTAGCGGGATCTCAGATACGCAGTATTTT.

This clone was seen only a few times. CDR3 coding DNA: TGCGCCAGCAGCCCGGGACAGCAAAATCAGCCCCAGCATTTT. Translated, it gives CASSPGQQNQPQHF. The J gene is TRBJ1-5, the V gene TRBV5-1; 7 positions match TRBD1. The CDR3 covers 14 residues. J lost 4 bases, V lost 4 bases, and 5 bases had no gene match. Germline CDR1 and CDR2: SGHRS and YFSETQ.

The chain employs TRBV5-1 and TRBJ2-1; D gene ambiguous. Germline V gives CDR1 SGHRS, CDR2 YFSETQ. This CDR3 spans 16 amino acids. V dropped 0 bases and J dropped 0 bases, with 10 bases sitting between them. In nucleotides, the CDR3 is TGCGCCAGCAGCTTGGTGCGCCGCAGCTCCTACAATGAGCAGTTCTTC. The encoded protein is CASSLVRRSSYNEQFF.

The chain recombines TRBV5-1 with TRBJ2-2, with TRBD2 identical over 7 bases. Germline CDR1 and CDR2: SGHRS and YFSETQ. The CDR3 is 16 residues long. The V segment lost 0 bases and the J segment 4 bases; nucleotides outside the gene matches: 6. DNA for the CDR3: TGCGCCAGCAGCTTGGCCGTCGGGAGGCGCACCGGGGAGCTGTTTTTT. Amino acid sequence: CASSLAVGRRTGELFF.

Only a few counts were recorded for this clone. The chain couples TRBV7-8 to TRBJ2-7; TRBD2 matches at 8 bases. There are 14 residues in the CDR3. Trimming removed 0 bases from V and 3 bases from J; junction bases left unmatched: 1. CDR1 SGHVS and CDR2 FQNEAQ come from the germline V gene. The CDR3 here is CASSLAAGGYEQYF. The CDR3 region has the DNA TGTGCCAGCAGCTTAGCTGCGGGAGGCTACGAGCAGTACTTC.